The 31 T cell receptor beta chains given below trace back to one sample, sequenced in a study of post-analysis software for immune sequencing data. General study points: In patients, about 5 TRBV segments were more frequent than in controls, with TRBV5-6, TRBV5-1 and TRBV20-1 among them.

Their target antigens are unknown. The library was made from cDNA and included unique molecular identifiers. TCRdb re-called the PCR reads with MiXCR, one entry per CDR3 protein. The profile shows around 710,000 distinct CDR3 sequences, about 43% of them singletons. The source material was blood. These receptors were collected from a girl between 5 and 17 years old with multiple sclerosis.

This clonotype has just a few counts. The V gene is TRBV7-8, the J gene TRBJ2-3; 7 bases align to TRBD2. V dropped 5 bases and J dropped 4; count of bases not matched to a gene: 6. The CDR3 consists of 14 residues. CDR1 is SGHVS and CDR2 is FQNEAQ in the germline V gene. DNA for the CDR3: TGTGCCAGCAGCCCCCCGGCGGGAGCAGATACGCAGTATTTT. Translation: CASSPPAGADTQYF.

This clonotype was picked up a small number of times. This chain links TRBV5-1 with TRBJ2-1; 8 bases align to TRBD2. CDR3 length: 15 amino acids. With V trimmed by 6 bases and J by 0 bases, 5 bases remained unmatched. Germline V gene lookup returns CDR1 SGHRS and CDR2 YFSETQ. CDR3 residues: CASTPGGSSYNEQFF. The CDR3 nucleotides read TGCGCCAGCACCCCGGGGGGGAGCTCCTACAATGAGCAGTTCTTC. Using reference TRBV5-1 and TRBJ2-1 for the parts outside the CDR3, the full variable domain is KAGVTQTPRYLIKTRGQQVTLSCSPISGHRSVSWYQQTPGQGLQFLFEYFSETQRNKGNFPGRFSGRQFSNSRSEMNVSTLELGDSALYLCASTPGGSSYNEQFFGPGTRLTVL.

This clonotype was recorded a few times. This chain's CDR3 is CASSLRPMGTDTQYF. CDR3 DNA: TGTGCCAGCTCCCTTCGCCCAATGGGCACAGATACGCAGTATTTT. The chain is built from TRBV7-3 and TRBJ2-3; D uncertain. V lost 8 bases and J 1 base, leaving 16 bases between the germline ends. The V gene's germline CDR1 is SGHTA and CDR2 FQGTGA. The CDR3 totals 15 residues.

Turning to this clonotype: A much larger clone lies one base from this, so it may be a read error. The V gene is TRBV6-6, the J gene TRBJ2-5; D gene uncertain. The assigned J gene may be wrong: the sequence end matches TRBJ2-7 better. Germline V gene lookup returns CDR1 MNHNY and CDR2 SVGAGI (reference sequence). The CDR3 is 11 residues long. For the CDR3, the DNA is TGTGCCAGCAGCACCAACTACGAGCAGTACTTC. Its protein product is CASSTNYEQYF.

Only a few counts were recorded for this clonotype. The CDR3 spells CSAGPGVASNEQFF. CDR3 nucleotide sequence: TGCAGTGCAGGGCCAGGGGTAGCGAGCAATGAGCAGTTCTTC. The rearrangement joins TRBV20-1 to TRBJ2-1; weak D call: TRBD1 (6 bases). Trimming removed 6 bases at V and 6 bases at J, with 18 bases between. Germline CDR1 reads DFQATT; CDR2 reads SNEGSKA (reference sequence). The CDR3 contains 14 residues.

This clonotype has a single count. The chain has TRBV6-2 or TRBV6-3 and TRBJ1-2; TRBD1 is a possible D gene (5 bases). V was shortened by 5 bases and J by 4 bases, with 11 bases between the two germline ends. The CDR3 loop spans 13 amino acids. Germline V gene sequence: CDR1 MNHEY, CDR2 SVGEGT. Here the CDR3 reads CASSTQGAYGYTF. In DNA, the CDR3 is TGTGCCAGCAGTACCCAGGGAGCCTATGGCTACACCTTC.

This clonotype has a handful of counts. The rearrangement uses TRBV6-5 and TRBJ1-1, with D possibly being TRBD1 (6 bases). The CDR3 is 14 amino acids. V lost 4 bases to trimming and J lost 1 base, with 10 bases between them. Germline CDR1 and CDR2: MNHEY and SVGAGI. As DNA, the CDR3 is TGTGCCAGCAGTTCCGACAGGAGGAACACTGAAGCTTTCTTT. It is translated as CASSSDRRNTEAFF.

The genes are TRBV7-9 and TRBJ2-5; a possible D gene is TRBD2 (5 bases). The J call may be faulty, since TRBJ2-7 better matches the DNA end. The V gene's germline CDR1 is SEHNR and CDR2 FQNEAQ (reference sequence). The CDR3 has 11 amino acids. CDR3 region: CASEGADEQYF. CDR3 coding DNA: TGTGCCAGCGAGGGTGCAGACGAGCAGTACTTC.

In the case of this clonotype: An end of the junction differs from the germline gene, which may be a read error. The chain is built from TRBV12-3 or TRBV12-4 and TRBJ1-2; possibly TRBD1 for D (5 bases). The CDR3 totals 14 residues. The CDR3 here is CARSLLGRLTGYTF. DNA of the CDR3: TGTGCCAGGAGTTTACTGGGACGGTTAACTGGCTACACCTTC.

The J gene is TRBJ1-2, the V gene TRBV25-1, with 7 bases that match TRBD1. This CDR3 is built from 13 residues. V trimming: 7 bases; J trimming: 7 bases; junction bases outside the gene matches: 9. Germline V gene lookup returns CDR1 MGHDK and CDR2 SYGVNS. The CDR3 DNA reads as TGTGCCAGCACCCGGGACAGAGCCGGTGGCTACACCTTC. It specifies CASTRDRAGGYTF.

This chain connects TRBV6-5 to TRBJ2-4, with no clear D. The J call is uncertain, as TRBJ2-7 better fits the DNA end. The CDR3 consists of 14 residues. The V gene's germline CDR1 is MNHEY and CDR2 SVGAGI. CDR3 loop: CASSYRPPPYEQYF. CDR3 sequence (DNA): TGTGCCAGCAGTTATAGACCTCCTCCCTACGAGCAGTACTTC.

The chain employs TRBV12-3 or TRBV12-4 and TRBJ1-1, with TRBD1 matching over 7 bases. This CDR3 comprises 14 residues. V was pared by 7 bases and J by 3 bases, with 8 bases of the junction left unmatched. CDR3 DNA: TGTGCCAGCACCGGGGACAGTCTAGACACTGAAGCTTTCTTT. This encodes CASTGDSLDTEAFF.

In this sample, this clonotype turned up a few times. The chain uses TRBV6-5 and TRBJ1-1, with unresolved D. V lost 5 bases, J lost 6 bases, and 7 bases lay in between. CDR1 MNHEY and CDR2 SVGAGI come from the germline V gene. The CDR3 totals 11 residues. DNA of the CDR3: TGTGCCAGCAGTCTCAACGCTGAAGCTTTCTTT. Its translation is CASSLNAEAFF.

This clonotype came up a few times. CDR3 bases: TGTGCCAGCAGCTTACACGGGGAGAGCAATGAGCAGTTCTTC. This gives the protein CASSLHGESNEQFF. The gene calls are TRBV11-2 and TRBJ2-1, with TRBD2 as a possible D gene (5 bases). V lost 2 bases to trimming and J lost 6 bases, with 11 bases between them. Per germline, CDR1 SGHAT and CDR2 FQNNGV. There are 14 residues in the CDR3.

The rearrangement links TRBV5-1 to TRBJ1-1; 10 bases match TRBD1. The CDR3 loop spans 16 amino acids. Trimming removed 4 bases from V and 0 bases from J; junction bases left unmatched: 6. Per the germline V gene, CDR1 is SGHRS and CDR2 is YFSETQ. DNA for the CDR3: TGCGCCAGCAGCGCGGGACAGGGGAGCATGAACACTGAAGCTTTCTTT. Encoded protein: CASSAGQGSMNTEAFF.

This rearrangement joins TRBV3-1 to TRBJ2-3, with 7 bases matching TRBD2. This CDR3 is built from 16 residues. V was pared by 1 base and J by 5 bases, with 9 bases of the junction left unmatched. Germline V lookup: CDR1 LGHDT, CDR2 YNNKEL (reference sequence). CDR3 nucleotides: TGTGCCAGCAGCCAAGTGTCGGCGGGAGTGGGAGATACGCAGTATTTT. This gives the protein CASSQVSAGVGDTQYF.

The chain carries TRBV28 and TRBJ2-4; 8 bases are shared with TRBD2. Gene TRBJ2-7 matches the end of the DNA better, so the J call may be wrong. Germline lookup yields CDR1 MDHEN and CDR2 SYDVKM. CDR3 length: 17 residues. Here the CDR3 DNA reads TGTGCCAGCAGACCGGGGGATGCGGGAGGAAGCTCCTACGAGCAGTACTTC. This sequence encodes CASRPGDAGGSSYEQYF.

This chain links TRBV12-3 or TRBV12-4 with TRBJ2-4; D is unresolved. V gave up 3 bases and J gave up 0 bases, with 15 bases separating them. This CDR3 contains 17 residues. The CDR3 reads CASSLSGPSLAKNIQYF. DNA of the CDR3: TGTGCCAGCAGTTTGTCCGGCCCAAGCCTAGCCAAAAACATTCAGTACTTC.

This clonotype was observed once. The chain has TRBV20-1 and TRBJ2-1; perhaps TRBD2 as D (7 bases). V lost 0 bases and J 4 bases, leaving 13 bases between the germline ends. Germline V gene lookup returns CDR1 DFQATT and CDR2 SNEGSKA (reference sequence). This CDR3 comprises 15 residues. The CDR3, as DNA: TGCAGTGCTAGAGATGGGGGGGCCGCTTACAATGAGCAGTTCTTC. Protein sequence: CSARDGGAAYNEQFF.

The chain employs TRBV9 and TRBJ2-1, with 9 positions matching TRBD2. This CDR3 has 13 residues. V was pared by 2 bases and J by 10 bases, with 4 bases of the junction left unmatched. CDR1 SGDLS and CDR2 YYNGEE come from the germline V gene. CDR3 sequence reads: CASSVPLAGEQFF. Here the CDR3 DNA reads TGTGCCAGCAGCGTTCCCCTAGCGGGGGAGCAGTTCTTC.

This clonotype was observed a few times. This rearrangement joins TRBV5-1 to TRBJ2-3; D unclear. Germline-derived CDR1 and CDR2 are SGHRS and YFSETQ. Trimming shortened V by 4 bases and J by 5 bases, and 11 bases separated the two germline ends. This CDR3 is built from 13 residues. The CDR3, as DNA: TGCGCCAGCAGCCCCGATCTAGGAGATACGCAGTATTTT. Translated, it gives CASSPDLGDTQYF.

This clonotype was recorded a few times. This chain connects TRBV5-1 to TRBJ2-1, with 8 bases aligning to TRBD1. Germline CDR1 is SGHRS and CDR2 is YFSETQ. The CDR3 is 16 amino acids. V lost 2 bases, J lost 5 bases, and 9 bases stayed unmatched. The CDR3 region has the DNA TGCGCCAGCAGCTTAGGGCGGGACAGGCCCCACAATGAGCAGTTCTTC. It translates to CASSLGRDRPHNEQFF.

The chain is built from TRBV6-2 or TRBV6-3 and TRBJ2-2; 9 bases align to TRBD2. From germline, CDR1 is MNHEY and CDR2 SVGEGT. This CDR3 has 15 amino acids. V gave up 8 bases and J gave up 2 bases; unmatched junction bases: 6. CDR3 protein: CASQTLAGNTGELFF. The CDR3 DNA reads TGTGCCAGCCAAACTCTAGCGGGAAACACCGGGGAGCTGTTTTTT.

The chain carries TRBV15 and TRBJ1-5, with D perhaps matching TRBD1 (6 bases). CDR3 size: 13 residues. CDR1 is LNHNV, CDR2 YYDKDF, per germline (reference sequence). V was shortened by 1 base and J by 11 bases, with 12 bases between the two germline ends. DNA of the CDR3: TGTGCCACCAGCAGAGTGGGGGCCAGTGCCCAGCATTTT. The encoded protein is CATSRVGASAQHF.

DNA of the CDR3: TGTGCCAGCAGCCTCCAGGGAGGGGCACAGTACTTC. It translates to CASSLQGGAQYF. The chain links TRBV9 to TRBJ2-5; 7 nucleotides agree with TRBD2. The CDR3 runs to 12 residues. V shed 4 bases and J 11 bases; nucleotides not matched to a gene: 8. Germline-derived CDR1 and CDR2 are SGDLS and YYNGEE.

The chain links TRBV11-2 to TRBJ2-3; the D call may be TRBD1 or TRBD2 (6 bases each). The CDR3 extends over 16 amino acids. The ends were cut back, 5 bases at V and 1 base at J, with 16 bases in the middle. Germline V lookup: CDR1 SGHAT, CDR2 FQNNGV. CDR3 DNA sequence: TGTGCCAGCAGCCAGATCTCCGGGGGCGGCACAGATACGCAGTATTTT. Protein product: CASSQISGGGTDTQYF.

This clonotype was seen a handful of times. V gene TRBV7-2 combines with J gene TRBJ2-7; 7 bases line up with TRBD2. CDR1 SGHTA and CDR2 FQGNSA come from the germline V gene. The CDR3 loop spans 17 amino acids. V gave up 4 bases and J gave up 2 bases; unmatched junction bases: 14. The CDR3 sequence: CASSYLSGGRDPYEQYF. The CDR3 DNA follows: TGTGCCAGCAGCTACCTTTCGGGTGGGAGGGATCCCTACGAGCAGTACTTC.

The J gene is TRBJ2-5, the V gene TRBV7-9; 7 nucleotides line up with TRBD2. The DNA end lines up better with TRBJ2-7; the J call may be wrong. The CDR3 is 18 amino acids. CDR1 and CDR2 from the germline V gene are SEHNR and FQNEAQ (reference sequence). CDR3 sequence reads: CASSFPRLRGRAVDEQYF. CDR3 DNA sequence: TGTGCCAGCAGCTTCCCCCGTCTGAGAGGGAGGGCCGTAGACGAGCAGTACTTC.

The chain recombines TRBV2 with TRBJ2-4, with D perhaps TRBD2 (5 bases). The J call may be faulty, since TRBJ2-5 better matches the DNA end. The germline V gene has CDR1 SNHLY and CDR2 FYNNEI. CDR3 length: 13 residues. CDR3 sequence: CASSAPTKETQYF. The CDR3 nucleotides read TGTGCCAGCAGTGCGCCGACTAAGGAGACCCAGTACTTC.

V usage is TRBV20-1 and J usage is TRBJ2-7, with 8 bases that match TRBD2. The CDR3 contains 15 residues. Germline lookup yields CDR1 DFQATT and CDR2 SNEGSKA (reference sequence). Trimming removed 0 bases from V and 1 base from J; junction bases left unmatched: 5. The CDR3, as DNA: TGCAGTGCTAGAGATCGAGGCGGGAGGTCCTACGAGCAGTACTTC. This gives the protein CSARDRGGRSYEQYF.

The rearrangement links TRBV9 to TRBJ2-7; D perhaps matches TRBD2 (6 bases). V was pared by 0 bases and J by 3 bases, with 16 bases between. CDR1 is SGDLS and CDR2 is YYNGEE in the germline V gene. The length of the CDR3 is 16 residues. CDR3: CASSVGALGGIYEQYF. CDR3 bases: TGTGCCAGCAGCGTAGGCGCACTCGGGGGAATCTACGAGCAGTACTTC. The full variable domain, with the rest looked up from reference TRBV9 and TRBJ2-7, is DSGVTQTPKHLITATGQRVTLRCSPRSGDLSVYWYQQSLDQGLQFLIQYYNGEERAKGNILERFSAQQFPDLHSELNLSSLELGDSALYFCASSVGALGGIYEQYFGPGTRLTVT.